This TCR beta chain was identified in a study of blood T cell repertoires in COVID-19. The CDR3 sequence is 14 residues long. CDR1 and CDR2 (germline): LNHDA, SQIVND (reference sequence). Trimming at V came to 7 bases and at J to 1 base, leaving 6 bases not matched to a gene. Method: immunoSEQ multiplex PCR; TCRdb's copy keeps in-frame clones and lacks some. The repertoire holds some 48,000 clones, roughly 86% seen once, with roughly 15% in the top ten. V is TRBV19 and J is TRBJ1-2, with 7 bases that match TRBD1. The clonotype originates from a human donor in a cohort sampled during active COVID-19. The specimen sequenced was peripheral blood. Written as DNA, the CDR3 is TGTGCCAGTACCCAGGACAGGATTAACTATGGCTACACCTTC. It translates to CASTQDRINYGYTF.